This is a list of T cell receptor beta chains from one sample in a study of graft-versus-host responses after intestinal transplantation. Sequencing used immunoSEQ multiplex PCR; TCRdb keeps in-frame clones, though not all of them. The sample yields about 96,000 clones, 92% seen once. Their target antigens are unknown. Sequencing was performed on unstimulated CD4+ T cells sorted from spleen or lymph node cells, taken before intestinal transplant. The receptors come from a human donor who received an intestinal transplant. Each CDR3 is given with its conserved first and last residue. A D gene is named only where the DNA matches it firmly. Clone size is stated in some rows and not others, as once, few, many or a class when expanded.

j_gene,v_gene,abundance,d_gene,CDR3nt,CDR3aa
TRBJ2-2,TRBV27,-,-,TGTGCCAGCAGTCGAAGACAGACCTTCAACACCGGGGAGCTGTTTTTT,CASSRRQTFNTGELFF
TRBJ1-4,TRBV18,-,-,TGTGCCAGCTCACCACTGAACAGTGTCTCTAATGAAAAACTGTTTTTT,CASSPLNSVSNEKLFF
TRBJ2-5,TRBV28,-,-,TGTGCCAGCAACTTCGGACTCCCCCAAGAGACCCAGTACTTC,CASNFGLPQETQYF
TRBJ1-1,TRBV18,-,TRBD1,TGTGCCAGCTCACGGCAGGGGGAGACTGAAGCTTTCTTT,CASSRQGETEAFF
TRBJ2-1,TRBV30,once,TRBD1,TGTGCCTGGCGTCGGACAGGAGTCTACAATGAGCAGTTCTTC,CAWRRTGVYNEQFF
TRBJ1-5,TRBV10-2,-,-,TGCGCCAGCAGTGAGTCGGGCAGGACACTCAATCAGCCCCAGCATTTT,CASSESGRTLNQPQHF
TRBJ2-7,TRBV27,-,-,TGTGCCATCTCAGCTACAGGGCGACACGAGCAGTACTTC,CAISATGRHEQYF
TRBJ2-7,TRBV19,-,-,TGTGCCAGTAGCCATACAGGGCGCCCAACCTACGAGCAGTACTTC,CASSHTGRPTYEQYF
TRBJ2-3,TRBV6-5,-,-,TGTGCCAGCAGTTACAGGGCGGCCCCCCCAGATACGCAGTATTTT,CASSYRAAPPDTQYF
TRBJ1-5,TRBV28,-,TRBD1,TGTGCCAGCAGAATTGGGACAGGGGGCGCGTGGGGTCAGCCCCAGCATTTT,CASRIGTGGAWGQPQHF
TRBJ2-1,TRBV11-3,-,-,TGTGCCAGCAGCTTAGGTACAAGCTCCTACAATGAGCAGTTCTTC,CASSLGTSSYNEQFF
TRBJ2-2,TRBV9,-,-,TGTGCCAGCAGCGTATCCAGCGGGTTGGGGGCGGGGGAGCTGTTTTTT,CASSVSSGLGAGELFF
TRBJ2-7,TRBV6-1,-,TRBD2,TGTGCCAGCAGGGGAGGACTAGCGGGATGGTACGAGCAGTACTTC,CASRGGLAGWYEQYF
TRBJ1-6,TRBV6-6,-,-,TGTGCCAGCAGTTACGGGGGGCAGGATAATTCACCCCTCCACTTT,CASSYGGQDNSPLHF
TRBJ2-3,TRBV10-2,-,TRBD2,TGCGCCAGCAGCCCGACTAGCGGGAGAGGCACAGATACGCAGTATTTT,CASSPTSGRGTDTQYF
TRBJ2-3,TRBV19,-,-,TGTGCCAGTAACAGGGGGCTAGCGGGGGCAAGCACAGATACGCAGTATTTT,CASNRGLAGASTDTQYF
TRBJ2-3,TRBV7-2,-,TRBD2,TGTGCCAGCAGCTTAGACAGTGGACTAGCGGGAGGGCCGGGGCAGTATTTT,CASSLDSGLAGGPGQYF
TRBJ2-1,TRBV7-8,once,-,TGTGCCAGCAGCTTATTTCCCGCCTTGGGCAATGAGCAGTTCTTC,CASSLFPALGNEQFF
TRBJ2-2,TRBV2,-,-,TGTGCCAGCAGTGTCGGGGGAGCCGGGGAGCTGTTTTTT,CASSVGGAGELFF
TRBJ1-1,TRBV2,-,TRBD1,TGTGCCAGCAGGATAGGACAGGGGGCTTCCACTGAAGCTTTCTTT,CASRIGQGASTEAFF
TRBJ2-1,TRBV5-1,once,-,TGCGCCAGCAGCTTGCCAGTCGGAGGGGGTGAGCAGTTCTTC,CASSLPVGGGEQFF
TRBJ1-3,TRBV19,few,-,TGTGCCAGTAGCCCAGACGGCTACTCTGGAAACACCATATATTTT,CASSPDGYSGNTIYF
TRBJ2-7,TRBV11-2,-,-,TGTGCCAGCAGCTTACGGTCCTCTCGGGGGAGGTCGCTCCTCGAGCAGTACTTC,CASSLRSSRGRSLLEQYF
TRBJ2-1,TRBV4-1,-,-,TGCGCCAGCAGCCCAAGGGAAAGGGGCAGCAGCCCGTACAATGAGCAGTTCTTC,CASSPRERGSSPYNEQFF
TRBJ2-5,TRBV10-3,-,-,TGTGCCATCAGTGAGTCGGCTAGCGTACAAGAGACCCAGTACTTC,CAISESASVQETQYF
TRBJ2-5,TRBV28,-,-,TGTGCCAGCAGTTTGGGGGACACACGTAAGGGAGAGACCCAGTACTTC,CASSLGDTRKGETQYF
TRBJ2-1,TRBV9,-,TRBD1,TGTGCCAGCAGCTGGGACAGGGGGCCAAATGAGCAGTTCTTC,CASSWDRGPNEQFF
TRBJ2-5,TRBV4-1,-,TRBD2,TGCGCCAGCGCTAGCGGGAGGTACCAAGAGACCCAGTACTTC,CASASGRYQETQYF
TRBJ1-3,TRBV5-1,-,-,TGCGCCAGCAGCTTGGTACAAGGGGGAAACACCATATATTTT,CASSLVQGGNTIYF
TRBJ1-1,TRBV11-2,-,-,TGTGCCAGCACTGACTTGAACACTGAAGCTTTCTTT,CASTDLNTEAFF
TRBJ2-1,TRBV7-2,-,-,TGTGCCAGCAGCTTAGTTGCGGAAGGCTACAATGAGCAGTTCTTC,CASSLVAEGYNEQFF
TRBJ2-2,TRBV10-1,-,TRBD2,TGCGCCCGCAGTGAGTCGCGGGGGGGACTAGCGGGAGAAACCGGGGAGCTGTTTTTT,CARSESRGGLAGETGELFF
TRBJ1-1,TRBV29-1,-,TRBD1,TGCAGCGTTGGGACAGGGGGCGAAACTGAAGCTTTCTTT,CSVGTGGETEAFF
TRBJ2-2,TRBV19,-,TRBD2,TGTGCCAGTAGTAGGGGATGGGCTAGCGGGAGTCCCGGGGAGCTGTTTTTT,CASSRGWASGSPGELFF
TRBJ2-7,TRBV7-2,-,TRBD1,TGTGCCAGCAGCTTAACAGGGGTCCACGAGCAGTACTTC,CASSLTGVHEQYF
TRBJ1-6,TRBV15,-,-,TGTGCCACCAGCAGAGATCCGGGGAGTAATTCACCCCTCCACTTT,CATSRDPGSNSPLHF
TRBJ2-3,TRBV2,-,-,TGTGCCAGCTGGACTTTCTCCACAGATACGCAGTATTTT,CASWTFSTDTQYF
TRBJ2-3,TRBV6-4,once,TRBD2,TGTGCCAGCAGTGCGCTAGCGGGAGGGCCGGGCACAGATACGCAGTATTTT,CASSALAGGPGTDTQYF
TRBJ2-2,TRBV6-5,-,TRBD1,TGTGCCAGCAGTCAACCAGGGGGTTTGTCGGGGGAGCTGTTTTTT,CASSQPGGLSGELFF
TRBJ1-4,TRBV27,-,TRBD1,TGTGCCAGCAGGGGACAGGGGTATGAAAAACTGTTTTTT,CASRGQGYEKLFF
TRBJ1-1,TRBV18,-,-,TGTGCCAGCTCACCTACGGGACGGCGGAACACTGAAGCTTTCTTT,CASSPTGRRNTEAFF
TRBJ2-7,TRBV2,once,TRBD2,TGTGCCAGCAGGGATAGCGGGATGAGCTCCTACGAGCAGTACTTC,CASRDSGMSSYEQYF
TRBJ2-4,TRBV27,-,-,TGTGCCAGCAGTTTAGGAGGGGCGAGGGACATTCAGTACTTC,CASSLGGARDIQYF
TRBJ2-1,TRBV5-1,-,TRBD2,TGCGCCAGCACCCCTGGGAGCGGGAGGGCGGATGAGCAGTTCTTC,CASTPGSGRADEQFF
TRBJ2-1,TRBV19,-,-,TGTGCCAGTAGGCAAGACAGTTCCTACAATGAGCAGTTCTTC,CASRQDSSYNEQFF
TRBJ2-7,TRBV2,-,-,TGTGCCAGCATGGAGGGTCTAAGGGTTTACTACGAGCAGTACTTC,CASMEGLRVYYEQYF
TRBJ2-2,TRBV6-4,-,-,TGTGCCAGCAGTCCTAATGTTGGGAGCCCGATCACCGGGGAGCTGTTTTTT,CASSPNVGSPITGELFF
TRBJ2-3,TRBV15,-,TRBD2,TGTGCCACCAGCAGAGATCGCCTAGCGGGAAGCACAGATACGCAGTATTTT,CATSRDRLAGSTDTQYF
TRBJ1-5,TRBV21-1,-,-,TGTGCCGGCAGGTTCTTGCTAGCTACTTGGCATCATCAGCCCCAGCATTTT,CAGRFLLATWHHQPQHF
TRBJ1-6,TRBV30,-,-,TGTGCCTGGAGTGTAGACGGGGCCTATAATTCACCCCTCCACTTT,CAWSVDGAYNSPLHF
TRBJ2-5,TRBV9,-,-,TGTGCCAGCAATCTTGACTCCACAGGGCTCAGGCAAGAGACCCAGTACTTC,CASNLDSTGLRQETQYF
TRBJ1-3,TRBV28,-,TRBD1,TGTGCCAGCAGTTCCTACAGGGGTTCGGGAAACACCATATATTTT,CASSSYRGSGNTIYF
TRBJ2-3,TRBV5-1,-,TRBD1,TGCGCCAGCAGCTCGCCCGGGACAGGGACGGATACGCAGTATTTT,CASSSPGTGTDTQYF
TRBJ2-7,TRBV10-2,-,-,TGCGCCAGTAGACAGACTTTAACTTACGAGCAGTACTTC,CASRQTLTYEQYF
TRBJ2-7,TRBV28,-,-,TGTGCCAGCAGTTCTCAGCGGGCCAGGGGTTACGAGCAGTACTTC,CASSSQRARGYEQYF
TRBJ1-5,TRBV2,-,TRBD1,TGTGCCAGCAGCGAAGACAGGGGATCTCAGCCCCAGCATTTT,CASSEDRGSQPQHF
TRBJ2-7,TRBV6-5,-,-,TGTGCCAGCAGCGCCAGGACTGGATTTTACGAGCAGTACTTC,CASSARTGFYEQYF
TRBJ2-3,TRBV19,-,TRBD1,TGTGCCAGTGAAGGACAGGGAAAAACAGATACGCAGTATTTT,CASEGQGKTDTQYF
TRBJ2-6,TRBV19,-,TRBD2,TGTGCCAGTAGCCCGACGGGGGGGAGGAAGCTTATTGGTCGAGGGGCCAACGTCCTGACTTTC,CASSPTGGRKLIGRGANVLTF